This T cell receptor (beta chain) came from a study of T cells after yellow fever vaccination. This CDR3 is built from 13 residues. J gave up 5 bases and V 8 bases, and 6 bases lay outside the gene matches. CDR1 and CDR2 (germline): MNHEY, SMNVEV (reference sequence). Each CDR3 protein is one row after TCRdb ran MiXCR on the 5' RACE reads. The sample holds 450,000 to 550,000 distinct CDR3 sequences, 21% seen once. Findings of the study overall: Few clonotypes appeared in both CD4 and CD8 compartments. Booster sampling recovered most clones from primary vaccination (under 98% CD4, approximately 88% CD8).

To note about this clonotype: Its antigen is undetermined.

This material consisted of PBMCs, taken less than 25 days after the first yellow fever vaccination. This receptor was taken from a man younger than 35 who received the YFV17D yellow fever vaccine. The chain is built from TRBV27 and TRBJ1-2, with 9 positions matching TRBD1. The chain's CDR3 is CASAAGQGYGYTF. The CDR3 region has the DNA TGTGCCAGCGCGGCGGGACAGGGATATGGCTACACCTTC.